These 29 T cell receptor beta chains were all obtained from the same sample, sequenced in a study of cytomegalovirus exposure and HLA in healthy donors. The PCR was carried out with 60 Vbeta primers and 13 Jbeta primers. Clones were sequenced by immunoSEQ multiplex PCR, and TCRdb holds only the in-frame ones, with some missing. This sample's table has some 53,000 clones. Sequenced input: PBMCs. These receptors were collected from a woman aged 60-75 years in good health and CMV-seropositive.

The rearrangement uses TRBV28 and TRBJ2-5, with 12 bases fitting TRBD1. Germline V gives CDR1 MDHEN, CDR2 SYDVKM. V trimming: 6 bases; J trimming: 4 bases; junction bases outside the gene matches: 9. This CDR3 region has 16 residues. Here the CDR3 reads CASSLLGQGARETQYF. CDR3 sequence (DNA): TGTGCCAGCAGCCTCCTGGGACAGGGGGCGAGAGAGACCCAGTACTTC.

The V gene is TRBV7-9, the J gene TRBJ2-7; TRBD1 aligns across 11 bases. The trim removed 2 bases at V and 4 bases at J, leaving 7 bases unmatched. This CDR3 spans 16 amino acids. Germline-derived CDR1 and CDR2 are SEHNR and FQNEAQ (reference sequence). The CDR3 here is CASSLWPDRGLYEQYF. The CDR3 region has the DNA TGTGCCAGCAGCTTATGGCCGGACAGGGGGCTGTACGAGCAGTACTTC.

The genes are TRBV6-1 and TRBJ2-7, with a tentative D call TRBD1 (6 bases). CDR1 and CDR2 from the germline V gene are MNHNS and SASEGT. V gave up 7 bases and J gave up 2 bases, with 15 bases separating them. The CDR3 has 14 residues. DNA of the CDR3: TGTGCCAGCAAAGGGGGTATAGGAGCCTACGAGCAGTACTTC. This sequence encodes CASKGGIGAYEQYF.

The chain links TRBV5-6 to TRBJ2-5; no definite D call. CDR1 SGHDT and CDR2 YYEEEE come from the germline V gene. The CDR3 sequence is 14 residues long. The germline V and J ends were trimmed by 1 base and 5 bases, with 12 bases remaining between them. CDR3 bases: TGTGCCAGCAGCTTGAGGAAGGCTAGGGAGACCCAGTACTTC. Protein sequence: CASSLRKARETQYF. The full variable domain, its missing parts supplied by reference TRBV5-6 and TRBJ2-5, is DAGVTQSPTHLIKTRGQQVTLRCSPKSGHDTVSWYQQALGQGPQFIFQYYEEEERQRGNFPDRFSGHQFPNYSSELNVNALLLGDSALYLCASSLRKARETQYFGPGTRLLVL.

This chain connects TRBV6-1 to TRBJ2-5, with a weak D call TRBD1 (7 bases). The end of the DNA is better explained by TRBJ2-7, so the J call may be wrong. Germline loops: CDR1 MNHNS, CDR2 SASEGT. CDR3 length: 13 amino acids. Here the CDR3 reads CASSETGRHEQYF. The CDR3 region has the DNA TGTGCCAGCAGTGAGACAGGGAGGCACGAGCAGTACTTC.

The chain links TRBV6-1 to TRBJ1-1, with a tentative D call TRBD1 (5 bases). V lost 8 bases to trimming and J lost 6 bases, with 22 bases between them. CDR3 length: 15 amino acids. Germline V lookup: CDR1 MNHNS, CDR2 SASEGT. CDR3 residues: CASAFEAGIKSEAFF. The CDR3 DNA sequence: TGTGCCAGCGCCTTCGAGGCAGGGATCAAATCTGAAGCTTTCTTT.

The chain employs TRBV5-1 and TRBJ2-7; 10 bases align to TRBD2. Germline CDR1 SGHRS, CDR2 YFSETQ. Trimming at V came to 1 base and at J to 5 bases, leaving 6 bases not matched to a gene. The CDR3 covers 15 residues. CDR3 in DNA: TGCGCCAGCAGCTTGAGCGGGGGGGCCGAGGACGAGCAGTACTTC. Protein: CASSLSGGAEDEQYF.

This chain joins TRBV5-1 and TRBJ2-7, with 9 bases fitting TRBD1. CDR1 and CDR2 (germline): SGHRS, YFSETQ. The CDR3 sequence is 16 residues long. V shed 4 bases, J shed 5 bases, and the junction held 13 bases outside the gene matches. The DNA of the CDR3 is TGCGCCAGCAGCCTCGGAGCCGGGACAGGGAGTAACGAGCAGTACTTC. Translating it yields CASSLGAGTGSNEQYF.

The V call is TRBV20-1, the J call TRBJ1-1; D unclear. V was shortened by 3 bases and J by 11 bases, with 10 bases between the two germline ends. The CDR3 is 10 residues long. Germline assignment: CDR1 DFQATT and CDR2 SNEGSKA (reference sequence). CDR3 region: CSASREGAFF. DNA of the CDR3: TGCAGTGCTAGTCGGGAGGGCGCTTTCTTT.

The rearrangement links TRBV7-9 to TRBJ1-4; D is uncertain. With 1 base removed from V and 7 bases from J, the gap between germline ends came to 10 bases. The CDR3 runs 14 residues. The germline gives CDR1 SEHNR, CDR2 FQNEAQ (reference sequence). CDR3 residues: CASSLVQNGEKLFF. CDR3 sequence (DNA): TGTGCCAGCAGCTTAGTTCAGAATGGTGAAAAACTGTTTTTT.

This chain uses TRBV7-2 with TRBJ1-1; D is possibly TRBD1 (6 bases). Per germline, CDR1 SGHTA and CDR2 FQGNSA. V lost 5 bases, J lost 6 bases, and 10 bases lay in between. This CDR3 contains 12 residues. The DNA of the CDR3 is TGTGCCAGCAGCCTCGGACAGCCTGAAGCTTTCTTT. This sequence encodes CASSLGQPEAFF.

The chain uses TRBV6-1 and TRBJ1-6; D not certain. Trimming pared 6 bases from V and 5 bases from J, leaving 8 bases between. Germline loops: CDR1 MNHNS, CDR2 SASEGT. This CDR3 region has 13 residues. The CDR3 DNA reads as TGTGCCAGCAGACAGCTCGATAATTCACCCCTCCACTTT. This sequence encodes CASRQLDNSPLHF.

The CDR3 reads CASSPGTGAHYEQYF. CDR3 bases: TGTGCCAGCTCCCCCGGGACAGGGGCACACTACGAGCAGTACTTC. This chain uses TRBV9 with TRBJ2-7, with 10 bases identical to TRBD1. This CDR3 contains 15 residues. The ends lost 7 bases at V and 3 bases at J; junction bases unmatched: 10. From germline, CDR1 is SGDLS and CDR2 YYNGEE.

The chain recombines TRBV11-2 with TRBJ1-1; maybe TRBD1 (6 bases). V shed 6 bases and J shed 7 bases, with 18 bases lying between them. This CDR3 contains 14 residues. Germline assignment: CDR1 SGHAT and CDR2 FQNNGV. In DNA, the CDR3 is TGTGCCAGCAGTCGCGGGGGGCCACAAGGTGAAGCTTTCTTT. This translates into CASSRGGPQGEAFF.

The V and J genes are TRBV19 and TRBJ1-1, with TRBD1 identical over 7 bases. Trimming took 5 bases from V and 5 from J; bases not matched to a gene: 11. The germline gives CDR1 LNHDA, CDR2 SQIVND (reference sequence). The CDR3 has 15 residues. The CDR3 here is CASSGGQAGGTEAFF. The CDR3 nucleotides read TGTGCCAGTAGTGGCGGACAGGCCGGAGGGACTGAAGCTTTCTTT.

This chain links TRBV4-1 with TRBJ1-5; D gene unclear. This CDR3 has 12 amino acids. Trimming shortened V by 5 bases and J by 6 bases, and 8 bases separated the two germline ends. From germline, CDR1 is MGHRA and CDR2 YSYEKL. CDR3 in DNA: TGCGCCAGCAGCAAAGCCGGTCAGCCCCAGCATTTT. It translates to CASSKAGQPQHF.

The chain joins TRBV28 to TRBJ1-5; D is undetermined. V was pared by 2 bases and J by 4 bases, with 15 bases between. Germline V gene data show CDR1 as MDHEN and CDR2 as SYDVKM. This CDR3 contains 16 residues. The CDR3 spells CASSLERGVSNQPQHF. The CDR3 coding sequence is TGTGCCAGCAGTTTAGAACGGGGTGTCTCGAATCAGCCCCAGCATTTT. The full variable domain, rest sourced from reference TRBV28 and TRBJ1-5, is DVKVTQSSRYLVKRTGEKVFLECVQDMDHENMFWYRQDPGLGLRLIYFSYDVKMKEKGDIPEGYSVSREKKERFSLILESASTNQTSMYLCASSLERGVSNQPQHFGDGTRLSIL.

The chain joins TRBV14 to TRBJ2-3, with TRBD1 identical over 10 bases. V trimming: 1 base; J trimming: 5 bases; junction bases outside the gene matches: 3. CDR1 SGHDN and CDR2 FVKESK come from the germline V gene. The CDR3 totals 15 residues. This CDR3 reads CASSQATGGIDTQYF. CDR3 coding DNA: TGTGCCAGCAGCCAAGCGACAGGGGGCATAGATACGCAGTATTTT. Together with reference TRBV14 and TRBJ2-3, the CDR3 gives the full variable domain: EAGVTQFPSHSVIEKGQTVTLRCDPISGHDNLYWYRRVMGKEIKFLLHFVKESKQDESGMPNNRFLAERTGGTYSTLKVQPAELEDSGVYFCASSQATGGIDTQYFGPGTRLTVL.

The chain combines TRBV9 with TRBJ2-3; D is uncertain. Germline loops: CDR1 SGDLS, CDR2 YYNGEE. Trimming stripped 0 bases from V and 5 bases from J, with 13 bases between. The CDR3 contains 15 residues. The CDR3 loop reads CASSVGGSFKDTQYF. The CDR3 region has the DNA TGTGCCAGCAGCGTAGGAGGTAGCTTCAAAGATACGCAGTATTTT.

V is TRBV7-9 and J is TRBJ1-1, with D perhaps TRBD1 (5 bases). This CDR3 spans 13 amino acids. Per the germline V gene, CDR1 is SEHNR and CDR2 is FQNEAQ (reference sequence). Trimming removed 6 bases at V and 7 bases at J, with 15 bases between. The CDR3 bases are TGTGCCAGCAGTCAGCTGGGGGGTAGTGAAGCTTTCTTT. Translated, it gives CASSQLGGSEAFF.

The genes are TRBV5-1 and TRBJ2-5, with TRBD2 identical over 9 bases. Germline CDR1 and CDR2: SGHRS and YFSETQ. The CDR3 totals 16 residues. V lost 4 bases, J lost 5 bases, and 12 bases stayed unmatched. CDR3 nucleotide sequence: TGCGCCAGCAGCCCGGGACTAGCCGGGGTTCGGGAGACCCAGTACTTC. It specifies CASSPGLAGVRETQYF.

This sequence joins TRBV6-1 and TRBJ1-1; 12 nucleotides agree with TRBD1. V shed 1 base, J shed 5 bases, and the junction held 2 bases outside the gene matches. The CDR3 consists of 15 residues. CDR1 and CDR2 (germline): MNHNS, SASEGT. Written as DNA, the CDR3 is TGTGCCAGCAGTGAAGGGGACAGGGGGCTTACTGAAGCTTTCTTT. This gives the protein CASSEGDRGLTEAFF.

The chain recombines TRBV7-2 with TRBJ2-7; 8 positions agree with TRBD2. This CDR3 comprises 14 residues. Looked up from germline, CDR1 is SGHTA and CDR2 is FQGNSA. The J segment lost 1 base and the V segment lost 7 bases, leaving 6 bases of the junction unmatched. CDR3 in amino acids: CASTGGAGSYEQYF. The CDR3 DNA sequence: TGTGCCAGCACCGGGGGGGCCGGATCCTACGAGCAGTACTTC.

The chain has TRBV9 and TRBJ2-3; TRBD2 matches at 7 bases. This CDR3 has 17 amino acids. Germline CDR1 and CDR2: SGDLS and YYNGEE. The ends lost 3 bases at V and 3 bases at J; junction bases unmatched: 13. CDR3 protein: CASSAPGTTWGTDTQYF. In DNA, the CDR3 is TGTGCCAGCAGCGCGCCCGGGACTACCTGGGGGACAGATACGCAGTATTTT.

In nucleotides, the CDR3 is TGTGCCAGTAGTATCCCGACAGGGCCGGGGGATCAGCCCCAGCATTTT. Translating gives CASSIPTGPGDQPQHF. This sequence joins TRBV19 and TRBJ1-5; 7 nucleotides align to TRBD1. Trimming at V came to 3 bases and at J to 5 bases, leaving 10 bases not matched to a gene. The CDR3 extends over 16 amino acids. Germline V gene data show CDR1 as LNHDA and CDR2 as SQIVND (reference sequence).

Comment on this clone: This specimen includes other DNA sequences encoding the same CDR3. CDR3 in DNA: TGCGCCAGCAGCTTCCCGGGGGAGGAGACCCAGTACTTC. This encodes CASSFPGEETQYF. The genes are TRBV5-1 and TRBJ2-5, with D tentatively TRBD2 (6 bases). Per germline, CDR1 SGHRS and CDR2 YFSETQ. V gave up 2 bases and J gave up 5 bases, with 10 bases separating them. CDR3 length equals 13 residues.

The chain employs TRBV6-6 and TRBJ1-2; TRBD1 might be the D (6 bases). Trimming pared 8 bases from V and 4 bases from J, leaving 14 bases between. The CDR3 has 13 residues. The V gene's germline CDR1 is MNHNY and CDR2 SVGAGI (reference sequence). CDR3 nucleotides: TGTGCCAGCTCCCCCGGACAGACCTATGGCTACACCTTC. Protein sequence: CASSPGQTYGYTF.

The genes are TRBV6-1 and TRBJ1-1; D remains unclear. The V gene lost 2 bases and the J gene lost 10 bases, with 14 bases spanning the gap. The V gene's germline CDR1 is MNHNS and CDR2 SASEGT. This CDR3 has 13 amino acids. For the CDR3, the DNA is TGTGCCAGCAGTGAATCCCCTGGCCGAACAGCTTTCTTT. Amino acid sequence: CASSESPGRTAFF.

The J gene is TRBJ2-1, the V gene TRBV25-1; no clear D. V was trimmed by 5 bases and J by 9 bases, leaving 11 bases between them. In germline, CDR1 is MGHDK, CDR2 SYGVNS. The CDR3 consists of 12 residues. Here the CDR3 reads CASSKLSGEQFF. DNA of the CDR3: TGTGCCAGCAGTAAATTGTCGGGTGAGCAGTTCTTC.